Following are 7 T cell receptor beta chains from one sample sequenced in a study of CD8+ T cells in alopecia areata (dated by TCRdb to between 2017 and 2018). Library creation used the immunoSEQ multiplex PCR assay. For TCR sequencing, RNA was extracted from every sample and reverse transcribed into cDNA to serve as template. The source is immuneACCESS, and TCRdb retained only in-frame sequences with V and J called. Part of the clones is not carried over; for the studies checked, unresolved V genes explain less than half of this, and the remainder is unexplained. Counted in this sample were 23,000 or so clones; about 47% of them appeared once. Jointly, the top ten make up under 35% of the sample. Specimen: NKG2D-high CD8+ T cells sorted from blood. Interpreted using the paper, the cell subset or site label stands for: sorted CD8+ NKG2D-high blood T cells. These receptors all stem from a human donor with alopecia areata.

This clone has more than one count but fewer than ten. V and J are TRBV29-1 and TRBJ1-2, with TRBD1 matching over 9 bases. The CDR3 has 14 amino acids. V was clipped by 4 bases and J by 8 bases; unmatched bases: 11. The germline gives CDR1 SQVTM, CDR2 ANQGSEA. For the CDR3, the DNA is TGCAGCGTTGTTCTACAGGGGGCTGGTTGGGGCTACACCTTC. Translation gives CSVVLQGAGWGYTF.

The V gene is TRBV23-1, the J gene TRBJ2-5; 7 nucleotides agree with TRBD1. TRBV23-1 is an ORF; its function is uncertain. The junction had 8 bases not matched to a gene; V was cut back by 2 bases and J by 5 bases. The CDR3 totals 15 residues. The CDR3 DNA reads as TGCGCCAGCAGTCAAACCTTAAAGGGGGCTGAGACCCAGTACTTC. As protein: CASSQTLKGAETQYF.

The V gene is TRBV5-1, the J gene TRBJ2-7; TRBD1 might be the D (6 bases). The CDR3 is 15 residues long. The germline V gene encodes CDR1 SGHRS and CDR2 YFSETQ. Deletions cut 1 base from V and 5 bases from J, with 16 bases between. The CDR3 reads CASSLRPGHFDEQYF. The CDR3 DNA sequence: TGCGCCAGCAGCTTGCGGCCGGGACACTTTGACGAGCAGTACTTC.

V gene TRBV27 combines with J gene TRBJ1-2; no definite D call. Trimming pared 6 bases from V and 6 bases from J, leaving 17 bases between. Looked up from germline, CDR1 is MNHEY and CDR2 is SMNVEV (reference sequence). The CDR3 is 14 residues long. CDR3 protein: CASSLGRVNDGYTF. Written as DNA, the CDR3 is TGTGCCAGCAGCCTCGGGAGGGTCAACGATGGCTACACCTTC.

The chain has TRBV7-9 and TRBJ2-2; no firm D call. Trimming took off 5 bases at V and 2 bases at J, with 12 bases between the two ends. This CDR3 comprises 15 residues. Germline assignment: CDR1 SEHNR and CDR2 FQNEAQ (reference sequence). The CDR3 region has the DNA TGTGCCAGCAGCGGTATTAGACGTAACACCGGGGAGCTGTTTTTT. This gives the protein CASSGIRRNTGELFF.

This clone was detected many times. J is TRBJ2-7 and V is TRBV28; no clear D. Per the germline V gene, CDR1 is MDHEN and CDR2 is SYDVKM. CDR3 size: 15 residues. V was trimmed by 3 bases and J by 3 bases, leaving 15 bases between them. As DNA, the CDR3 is TGTGCCAGCAGTTTTGTGAGGATCCAATTCTACGAGCAGTACTTC. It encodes CASSFVRIQFYEQYF.

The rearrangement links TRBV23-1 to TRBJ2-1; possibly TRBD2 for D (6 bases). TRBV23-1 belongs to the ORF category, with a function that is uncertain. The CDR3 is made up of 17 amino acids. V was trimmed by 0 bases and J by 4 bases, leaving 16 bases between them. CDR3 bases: TGCGCCAGCAGTCAATCTCTCTCAGGAGCGGGTTACAATGAGCAGTTCTTC. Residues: CASSQSLSGAGYNEQFF.